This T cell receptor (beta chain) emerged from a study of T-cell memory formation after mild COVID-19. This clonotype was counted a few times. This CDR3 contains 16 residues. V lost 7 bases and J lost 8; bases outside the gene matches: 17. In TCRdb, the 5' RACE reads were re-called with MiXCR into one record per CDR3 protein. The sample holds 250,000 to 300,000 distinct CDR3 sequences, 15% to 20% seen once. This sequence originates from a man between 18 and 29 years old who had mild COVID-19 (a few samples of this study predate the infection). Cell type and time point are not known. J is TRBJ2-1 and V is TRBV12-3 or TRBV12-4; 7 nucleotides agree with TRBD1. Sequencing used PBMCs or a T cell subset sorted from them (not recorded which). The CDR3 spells CASTSFRRGPRDEQFF. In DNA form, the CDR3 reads TGTGCCAGCACCAGCTTCCGAAGGGGGCCCAGAGATGAGCAGTTCTTC.